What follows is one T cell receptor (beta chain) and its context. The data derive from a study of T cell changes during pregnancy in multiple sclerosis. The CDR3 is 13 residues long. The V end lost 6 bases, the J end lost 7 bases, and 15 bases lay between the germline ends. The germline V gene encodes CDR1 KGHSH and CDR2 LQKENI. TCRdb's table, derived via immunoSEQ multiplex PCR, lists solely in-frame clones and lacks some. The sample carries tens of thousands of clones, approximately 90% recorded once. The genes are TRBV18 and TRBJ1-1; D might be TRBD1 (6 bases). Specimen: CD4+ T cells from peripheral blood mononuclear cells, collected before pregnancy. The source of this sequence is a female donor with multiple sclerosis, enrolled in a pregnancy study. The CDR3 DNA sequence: TGTGCCAGCTCCCCGGACAGATCCAATGAAGCTTTCTTT. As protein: CASSPDRSNEAFF.